A single sample gave rise to the 18 T cell receptor beta chains below, sequenced in a study of blood T cell repertoires in COVID-19 (TCRdb year 2020). Libraries were built with the immunoSEQ multiplex PCR assay. TCRdb took this table from immuneACCESS and kept in-frame rearrangements with V and J called. Such tables lack part of the clones; where checked against another copy, unresolved V genes explain under half of the gap, and the rest is unexplained. The sample has around 190,000 clones on record, around 84% of them singletons. The ten largest clones take up less than 15% of the sample. Input material: peripheral blood. These receptors all stem from a human donor in a cohort sampled during active COVID-19.

J is TRBJ2-5 and V is TRBV10-3, with no clear D. The germline V gene encodes CDR1 ENHRY and CDR2 SYGVKD. V was trimmed by 0 bases and J by 1 base, leaving 6 bases between them. CDR3 length equals 14 residues. CDR3 nucleotides: TGTGCCATCAGTGAGTCGGCAGTCCAAGAGACCCAGTACTTC. Amino acids: CAISESAVQETQYF.

This clone has only a few counts. CDR3 amino acids: CAWSVRGQAENYGYTF. The CDR3 DNA reads as TGTGCCTGGAGTGTACGGGGACAGGCGGAAAACTATGGCTACACCTTC. The chain combines TRBV30 with TRBJ1-2, with TRBD1 matching 8 bases. J gave up 2 bases and V 0 bases, and 8 bases lay outside the gene matches. The V gene's germline CDR1 is GTSNPN and CDR2 SVGIG (reference sequence). The CDR3 covers 16 residues.

The chain carries TRBV2 and TRBJ1-1; TRBD1 matches 11 bases. CDR1 is SNHLY, CDR2 FYNNEI, per germline. The CDR3 is 16 amino acids. After removal of 4 bases from V and 2 bases from J, the junction contained 6 bases not matched to a gene. The CDR3 DNA reads TGTGCCAGCAGTGGGACAGGGGGCGTCGGAAACACTGAAGCTTTCTTT. Its translation is CASSGTGGVGNTEAFF.

The CDR3 DNA reads TGTGCCAGCTCTGTTCGAGAGACCCAGTACTTC. It specifies CASSVRETQYF. The J gene is TRBJ2-5, the V gene TRBV2; D is uncertain. The ends were cut back, 8 bases at V and 4 bases at J, with 8 bases in the middle. Germline assignment: CDR1 SNHLY and CDR2 FYNNEI. This CDR3 has 11 amino acids.

The rearrangement uses TRBV2 and TRBJ2-6; 8 bases are shared with TRBD1. With 4 bases clipped from V and 4 bases from J, the junction kept 3 bases outside the gene matches. There are 15 residues in the CDR3. In germline, CDR1 is SNHLY, CDR2 FYNNEI. The CDR3, as DNA: TGTGCCAGCAGTGGACAGGGGACCGGGGCCAACGTCCTGACTTTC. It codes for CASSGQGTGANVLTF.

The chain carries TRBV6-5 and TRBJ1-1; 9 bases are a match to TRBD1. From germline, CDR1 is MNHEY and CDR2 SVGAGI. V was pared by 6 bases and J by 2 bases, with 7 bases of the junction left unmatched. The CDR3 has 15 amino acids. The CDR3 reads CASRTHRGQNTEAFF. The CDR3 DNA follows: TGTGCCAGCAGGACACACAGGGGGCAAAACACTGAAGCTTTCTTT.

This chain joins TRBV10-3 and TRBJ1-6, with D perhaps matching TRBD1 (6 bases). V lost 0 bases to trimming and J lost 8 bases, with 11 bases between them. Germline V CDR1 and CDR2: ENHRY, SYGVKD. This CDR3 region has 15 residues. The CDR3 reads CAISESPGQHSPLHF. In DNA form, the CDR3 reads TGTGCCATCAGTGAGTCGCCAGGACAGCATTCACCCCTCCACTTT.

The CDR3 DNA is TGTGCCACCAGCAGAGATCTAGCGGGAGGATCCTACGAGCAGTACTTC. The encoded protein is CATSRDLAGGSYEQYF. The rearrangement joins TRBV15 to TRBJ2-7; 11 bases match TRBD2. CDR1 is LNHNV, CDR2 YYDKDF, per germline (reference sequence). This CDR3 region has 16 residues. With V trimmed by 0 bases and J by 1 base, 2 bases remained unmatched.

The CDR3 DNA sequence: TGTGCCAGCAGTCCCCGGGACAGGGGGCTCGAAAAACTGTTTTTT. It specifies CASSPRDRGLEKLFF. This rearrangement joins TRBV28 to TRBJ1-4; 12 nucleotides match TRBD1. CDR1 and CDR2 (germline): MDHEN, SYDVKM. J was trimmed by 8 bases and V by 5 bases; bases with no gene match: 6. The CDR3 covers 15 residues.

J is TRBJ2-3 and V is TRBV9, with D possibly matching TRBD2 (6 bases). Trimming removed 2 bases at V and 2 bases at J, with 9 bases between. The CDR3 length is 14 residues. Germline V gene lookup returns CDR1 SGDLS and CDR2 YYNGEE. CDR3 loop: CASSVSGNTDTQYF. The CDR3 nucleotides are TGTGCCAGCAGCGTTAGCGGCAACACAGATACGCAGTATTTT.

The gene calls are TRBV5-1 and TRBJ1-4; 7 bases match TRBD1. Germline V gene sequence: CDR1 SGHRS, CDR2 YFSETQ. With V trimmed by 0 bases and J by 2 bases, 4 bases remained unmatched. The CDR3 runs to 16 residues. Here the CDR3 DNA reads TGCGCCAGCAGCTTGGGACAGGGCTCGACTAATGAAAAACTGTTTTTT. Amino acid sequence: CASSLGQGSTNEKLFF. Variable domain in full (rest from reference TRBV5-1 and TRBJ1-4): KAGVTQTPRYLIKTRGQQVTLSCSPISGHRSVSWYQQTPGQGLQFLFEYFSETQRNKGNFPGRFSGRQFSNSRSEMNVSTLELGDSALYLCASSLGQGSTNEKLFFGSGTQLSVL.

This clone was recorded only once. CDR3 amino acids: CASSLSTGGIYGYTF. The CDR3 region has the DNA TGTGCCAGCAGTTTAAGTACAGGGGGAATCTATGGCTACACCTTC. The rearrangement links TRBV28 to TRBJ1-2, with TRBD1 identical over 8 bases. Germline V gives CDR1 MDHEN, CDR2 SYDVKM. With 2 bases clipped from V and 4 bases from J, the junction kept 6 bases outside the gene matches. The CDR3 length is 15 residues.

V usage is TRBV28 and J usage is TRBJ2-1, with D possibly matching TRBD2 (6 bases). The V gene's germline CDR1 is MDHEN and CDR2 SYDVKM. Between the trimmed V and J ends, which lost 3 bases and 7 bases, there was a span of 10 bases. This CDR3 spans 13 amino acids. CDR3 bases: TGTGCCAGCAGTTTGCGGGGAAGGAATGAGCAGTTCTTC. Translated, it gives CASSLRGRNEQFF.

J is TRBJ2-7 and V is TRBV7-2, with 8 bases matching TRBD1. CDR3 length: 15 residues. Germline V lookup: CDR1 SGHTA, CDR2 FQGNSA. The junction had 13 bases not matched to a gene; V was cut back by 5 bases and J by 7 bases. CDR3 loop: CASSQTTGAYWEQYF. The CDR3 bases are TGTGCCAGCAGCCAAACGACAGGGGCCTACTGGGAGCAGTACTTC.

V gene TRBV5-1 combines with J gene TRBJ2-1, with D possibly being TRBD1 (5 bases). CDR3 length: 18 residues. With 4 bases removed from V and 0 bases from J, the gap between germline ends came to 20 bases. CDR1 SGHRS and CDR2 YFSETQ come from the germline V gene. The CDR3 is CASSRESPGRYSYNEQFF. CDR3 DNA: TGCGCCAGCAGCCGCGAAAGTCCAGGGCGTTACTCCTACAATGAGCAGTTCTTC.

Worth noting for this clone: The sample has other DNA sequences that encode this CDR3 too. J is TRBJ2-7 and V is TRBV11-2, with D unresolved. This CDR3 contains 14 residues. CDR1 and CDR2 from the germline V gene are SGHAT and FQNNGV. Deletions cut 3 bases from V and 1 base from J, with 10 bases between. CDR3 nucleotides: TGTGCCAGCAGCTTGGGCCACTCGTCCTACGAGCAGTACTTC. Protein sequence: CASSLGHSSYEQYF.

The chain links TRBV28 to TRBJ1-4, with D tentatively TRBD1 (6 bases). Germline CDR1 is MDHEN and CDR2 is SYDVKM. This CDR3 has 14 amino acids. Between the trimmed V and J ends, which lost 5 bases and 2 bases, there was a span of 9 bases. The CDR3 region is CASSRTVTNEKLFF. The DNA for the CDR3 is TGTGCCAGCAGTCGGACAGTGACTAATGAAAAACTGTTTTTT.

The V call is TRBV6-5, the J call TRBJ2-1; 7 bases are shared with TRBD1. Germline V CDR1 and CDR2: MNHEY, SVGAGI. The V gene end was trimmed by 0 bases and the J gene end by 14 bases; junction bases not matched to a gene: 7. The CDR3 has 13 residues. CDR3 coding DNA: TGTGCCAGCAGTTACTCTCGAGGACAGGAGGAGTTCTTC. Its translation: CASSYSRGQEEFF.